This note documents a single T cell receptor (beta chain) sequence. Its target is unknown. Germline V gene data show CDR1 as MNHNY and CDR2 as SVGAGI (reference sequence). The ends lost 7 bases at V and 5 bases at J; junction bases unmatched: 8. The CDR3 has 14 amino acids. This entry comes from a study of PD-1 blockade in classical Hodgkin lymphoma. The study, taken as a whole, reports: Although disease activity or prior therapy may be involved, causes of the repertoire differences remain undefined. Some patients began nivolumab under 1 year after ASCT. These patients were excluded from later analyses. Relapsed/refractory patients reportedly had lower baseline diversity than newly diagnosed patients.

Some clones are missing from TCRdb's copy, which holds only in-frame ones; the method was immunoSEQ multiplex PCR. The sample has approximately 11,000 clones, 84% seen once; the top ten hold approximately 37%. There was relapse after autologous stem cell transplantation in every patient, and there was variation in brentuximab vedotin exposure. Through magnetic negative selection, CD8+ T cells were separated from PBMCs that had been thawed. Best response was recorded as complete response, partial response or progressive disease. The starting material was CD8+ T cells from blood, obtained at baseline. The genes are TRBV6-6 and TRBJ2-3; 8 positions agree with TRBD2. The receptor's source is a human donor with classical Hodgkin lymphoma. The CDR3 sequence is CASIREGRGDTQYF. The CDR3 bases are TGTGCCAGCATACGGGAGGGCCGCGGAGATACGCAGTATTTT.